This record looks at one T cell receptor (beta chain) sequence and its context. cDNA came from around 0.5 to 1 ug RNA primed by random hexamers. Multiplex PCR with immunoSEQ amplified the TCR beta CDR3 across 54 Vbeta and 13 Jbeta. TCRdb fed the immunoSEQ multiplex PCR reads into MiXCR, producing one record per CDR3 protein. The data contain some 120,000 distinct CDR3 sequences, more than 90% of them singletons. This specimen comes from a study of CD8 T cells in Susac syndrome. The V gene lost 6 bases and the J gene lost 11 bases, with 15 bases spanning the gap. The CDR3 runs to 12 residues. Germline V gene lookup returns CDR1 KGHDR and CDR2 SFDVKD.

Sequenced input: CD8+ T cells from PBMCs. The V and J genes are TRBV24-1 and TRBJ1-2, with D hard to call. This TCR was sampled from a human donor with Susac syndrome. The CDR3 DNA is TGTGCCACCAGTTCGGGCAGCGGGGTATACACCTTC. It encodes CATSSGSGVYTF.